This entry features one TCR beta chain sequence. No antigen is known for it. The entry originates in a study of T cells in tuberculosis. Across the whole study: A South African cohort included IGRA-negative adolescents, latently infected IGRA-positive adolescents and adults with active tuberculosis. General study points: The TCR-beta difference was not significant; alpha differences partly reflected length.

The germline gives CDR1 MNHEY, CDR2 SVGAGI. V lost 10 bases, J lost 1 base, and 9 bases stayed unmatched. This CDR3 has 14 residues. Profiled with immunoSEQ multiplex PCR; TCRdb holds only in-frame clones, not every one. The sample includes tens of thousands of clones, just over 90% of them seen just once. Adolescents were screened for latent TB by skin test and IGRA. Sequenced sample: PBMCs. The V gene is TRBV6-5, the J gene TRBJ2-7, with 8 bases that match TRBD1. The origin of this receptor is a donor between 10 and 29 years old with latent tuberculosis or without tuberculosis infection. Some clones in this sample may be carry-over from other donors' samples. The CDR3 nucleotides are TGTGCCACTCATTTGGACAGGGTTTCCTACGAGCAGTACTTC. As protein: CATHLDRVSYEQYF.